This entry concerns a single T cell receptor beta chain. Its antigen remains undetermined. Base qualities are missing; no much larger clone stands one base away. Receptors were amplified or captured by PCR. DNA from cultured CD4+ T cells underwent TCR sequencing with the Oncomine TCR Beta short-read assay at the Johns Hopkins FTIC core. The QIAamp micro DNA kit was used to extract genomic DNA from the cultured CD4+ T cells. Oncomine TCR Beta libraries from cultured CD4+ T cells were pooled with unique dual indexes and sequenced on an Illumina iSeq 100. Processing in the source paper ran as follows. Non-productive sequences were removed, and CDR3s not starting with C, not ending with F or W, or shorter than 7 amino acids were discarded. Antigen-specific clonotypes were identified with the MANAFEST web application by comparing peptide-stimulated wells with reference and other culture wells. Positive clones required FDR below 0.05, an odds ratio above 5, and productive frequency above 0.1% in at least two of three replicate wells. Clonotypes that were significantly expanded in both SARS-CoV-2 spike wells and at least one common cold coronavirus spike condition were defined as cross-reactive. Levenshtein distances (stringdist) and unrooted phylogenetic trees (ape) in R version 3.6.1 were used to assess CDR3 homology. The public reads were reanalyzed by TCRdb: fastp trimming at Q25, MiXCR alignment, in-frame beta chains only. One record per CDR3 amino acid sequence lists the most common genes and DNA. TCRdb, not the authors, supplied the V and J calls. The sample includes around 3,900 distinct CDR3 sequences, with about a fifth observed a single time. The top ten clones comprise under 30% of the sample.

The data were obtained in a study of vaccination and CD4 T cells after COVID-19 (dated by TCRdb to between 2021 and 2022). Regarding the research as a whole: Every convalescent patient had a positive nasal swab PCR test for SARS-CoV-2, with mild disease in 8 to 10 patients and severe disease in one. The convalescent cohort included six males and four females, with two Hispanic individuals, seven Caucasians, two Asians and one multiracial person. Two doses of either the Pfizer-BioNTech BNT162b2 vaccine (n=8) or the Moderna mRNA-1273 vaccine (n=2) were administered to participants. Post-COVID blood samples from convalescent patients were collected a median of roughly 100 days after diagnosis, with a range of 35 to 161 days. Post-vaccine blood samples were taken a median of 72 days after the second vaccine dose, with a range of about 12 to 250 days. Overlapping spike peptide pools from SARS-CoV-2 and from the common cold coronaviruses HCoV-NL63, HCoV-OC43 and HCoV-229E were used as culture stimuli. Control cultures received a CEFX viral epitope pool as the positive control, an HIV-1 Nef peptide pool as the negative control, or no peptide. In ten to eleven COVID-19 convalescent patients and several infection-naive healthy vaccine recipients, the spike-specific CD4+ TCR repertoire before mRNA vaccination was compared with the repertoire after mRNA vaccination.

In light of the paper, this sample's treatment or condition label describes: approximately 11-day PBMC culture with coronavirus spike peptide pools or control peptides (ViraFEST assay). The ViraFEST assay was used in the study, in which antigen-specific T cells were expanded with peptide pools and expanded clonotypes were subsequently identified by TCR sequencing. The positive SARS-CoV-2 PCR tests of the convalescent patients were dated from March to December 2020, before the Alpha, Beta and Delta variants emerged in the United States. PBMCs were cultured at around 2.2 million per well in IMDM supplemented with approximately 5% human AB serum and about 9.5 IU/ml IL-2, with about 11 ug/ml peptide pools added. Half of the culture medium was replaced with fresh IL-2-containing medium on days 3 and 7. CD4+ T cells were isolated after approximately ten days of culture through negative selection using the EasySep CD4+ T cell isolation kit. Ficoll-Paque Plus gradient centrifugation was used to isolate PBMCs from whole blood, and the isolated PBMCs were then either used fresh or cryopreserved at -140C. Each culture condition was generally run in triplicate wells.

Results the study describes overall, beyond this receptor: Although the median number of SARS-CoV-2-reactive clonotypes went up from fewer than 25 after infection to some 37 after vaccination, the increase was not significant. The study included relatively few convalescent patients and did not analyze early timepoints after natural infection. Of the vaccine-specific clones found in convalescent patients, nearly all (304 of 307) were mono-reactive for SARS-CoV-2 spike instead of being cross-reactive with common cold coronaviruses. Among convalescent patients, a median about 90% of the SARS-CoV-2-reactive clones seen after vaccination appeared only after vaccination, which suggests priming specific to the vaccine.

The sequenced material came from CD4+ T cells from blood, cultured in vitro. The clonotype comes from a human donor who had recovered from COVID-19.

The bases read TGTGCCAGCTCACGATTAGAGGGAGATGGTGGCTACACCTTC. Its coded protein is CASSRLEGDGGYTF. Recombination linked TRBV18 to TRBJ1-2, with an unclear D gene assignment. From the germline V gene, CDR1 is KGHSH and CDR2 is LQKENI. The CDR3 runs 14 residues from the cysteine to the phenylalanine. Left in the record is the CDR3 DNA by itself, 42 bases read in frame from the first base. V gives up 4 bases and J gives up 7 bases, and the segment between their germline ends measures 16 bases. The CDR3, completed at both ends by the reference TRBV18 and TRBJ1-2 genes, gives the full variable domain NAGVMQNPRHLVRRRGQEARLRCSPMKGHSHVYWYRQLPEEGLKFMVYLQKENIIDESGMPKERFSAEFPKEGPSILRIQQVVRGDSAAYFCASSRLEGDGGYTFGSGTRLTVV.